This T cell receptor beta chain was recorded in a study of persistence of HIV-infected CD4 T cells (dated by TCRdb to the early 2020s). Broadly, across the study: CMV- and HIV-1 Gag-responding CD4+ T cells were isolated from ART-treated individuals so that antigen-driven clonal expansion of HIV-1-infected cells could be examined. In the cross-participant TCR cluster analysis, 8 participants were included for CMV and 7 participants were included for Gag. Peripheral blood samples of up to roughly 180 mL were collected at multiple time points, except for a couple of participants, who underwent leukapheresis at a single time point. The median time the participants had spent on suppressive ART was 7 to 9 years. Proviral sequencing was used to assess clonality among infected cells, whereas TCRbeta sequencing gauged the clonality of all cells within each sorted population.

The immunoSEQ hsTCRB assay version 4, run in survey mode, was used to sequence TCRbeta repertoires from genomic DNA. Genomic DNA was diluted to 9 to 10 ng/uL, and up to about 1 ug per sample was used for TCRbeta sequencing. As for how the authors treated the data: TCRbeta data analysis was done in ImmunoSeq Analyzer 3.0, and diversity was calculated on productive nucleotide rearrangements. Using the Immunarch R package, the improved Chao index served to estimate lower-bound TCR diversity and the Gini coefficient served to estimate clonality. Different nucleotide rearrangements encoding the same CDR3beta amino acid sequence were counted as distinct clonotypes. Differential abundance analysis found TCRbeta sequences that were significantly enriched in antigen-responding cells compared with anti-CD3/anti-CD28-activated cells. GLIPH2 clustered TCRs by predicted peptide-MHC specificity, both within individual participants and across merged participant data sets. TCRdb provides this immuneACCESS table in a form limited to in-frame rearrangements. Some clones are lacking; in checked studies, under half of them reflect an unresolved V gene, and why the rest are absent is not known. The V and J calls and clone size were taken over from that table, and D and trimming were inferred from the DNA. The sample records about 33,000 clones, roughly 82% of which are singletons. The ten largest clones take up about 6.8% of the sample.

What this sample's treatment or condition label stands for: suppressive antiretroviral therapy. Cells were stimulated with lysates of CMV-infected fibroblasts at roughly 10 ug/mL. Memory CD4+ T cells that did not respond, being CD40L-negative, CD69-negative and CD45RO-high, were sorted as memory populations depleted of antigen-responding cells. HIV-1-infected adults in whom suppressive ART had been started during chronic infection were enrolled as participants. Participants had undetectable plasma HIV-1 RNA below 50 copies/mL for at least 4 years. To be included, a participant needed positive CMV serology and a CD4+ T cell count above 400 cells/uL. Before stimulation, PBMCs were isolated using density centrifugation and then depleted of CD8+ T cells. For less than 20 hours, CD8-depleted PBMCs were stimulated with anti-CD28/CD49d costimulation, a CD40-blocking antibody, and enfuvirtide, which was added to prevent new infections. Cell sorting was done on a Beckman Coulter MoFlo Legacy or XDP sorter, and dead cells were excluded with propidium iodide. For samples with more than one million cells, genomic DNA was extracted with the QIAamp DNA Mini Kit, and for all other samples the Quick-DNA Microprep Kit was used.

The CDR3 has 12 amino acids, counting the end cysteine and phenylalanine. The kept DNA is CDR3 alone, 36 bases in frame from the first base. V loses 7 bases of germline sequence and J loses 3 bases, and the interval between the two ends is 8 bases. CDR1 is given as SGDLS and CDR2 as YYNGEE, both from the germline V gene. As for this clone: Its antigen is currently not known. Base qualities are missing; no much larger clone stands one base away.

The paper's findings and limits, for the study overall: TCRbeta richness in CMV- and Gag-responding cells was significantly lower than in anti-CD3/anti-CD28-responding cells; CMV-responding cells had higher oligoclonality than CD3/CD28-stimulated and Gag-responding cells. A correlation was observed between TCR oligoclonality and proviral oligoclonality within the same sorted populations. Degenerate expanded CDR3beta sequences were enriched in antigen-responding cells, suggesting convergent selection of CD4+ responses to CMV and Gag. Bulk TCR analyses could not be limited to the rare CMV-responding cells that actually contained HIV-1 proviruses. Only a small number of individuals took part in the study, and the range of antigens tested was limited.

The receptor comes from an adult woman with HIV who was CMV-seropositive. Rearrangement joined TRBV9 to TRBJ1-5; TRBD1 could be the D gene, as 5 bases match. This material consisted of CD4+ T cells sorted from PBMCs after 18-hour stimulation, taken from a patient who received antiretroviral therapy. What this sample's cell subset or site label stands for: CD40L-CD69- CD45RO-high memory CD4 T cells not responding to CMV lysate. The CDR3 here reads CASGTSNQPQHF. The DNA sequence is TGTGCCAGCGGGACTTCCAATCAGCCCCAGCATTTT.